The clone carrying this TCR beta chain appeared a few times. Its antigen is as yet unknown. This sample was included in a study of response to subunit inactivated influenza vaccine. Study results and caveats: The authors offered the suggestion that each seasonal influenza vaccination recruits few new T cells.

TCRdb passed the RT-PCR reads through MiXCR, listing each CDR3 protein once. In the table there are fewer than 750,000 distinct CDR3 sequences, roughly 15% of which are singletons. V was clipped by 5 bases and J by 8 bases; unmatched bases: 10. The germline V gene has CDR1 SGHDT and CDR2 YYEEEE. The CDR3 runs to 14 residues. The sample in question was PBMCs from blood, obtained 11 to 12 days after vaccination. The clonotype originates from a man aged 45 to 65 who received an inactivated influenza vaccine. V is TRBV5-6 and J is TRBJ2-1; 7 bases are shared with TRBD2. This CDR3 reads CASRTGGRGDEQFF. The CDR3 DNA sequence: TGTGCCAGCAGAACGGGCGGGAGAGGCGATGAGCAGTTCTTC. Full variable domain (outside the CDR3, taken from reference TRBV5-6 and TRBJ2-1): DAGVTQSPTHLIKTRGQQVTLRCSPKSGHDTVSWYQQALGQGPQFIFQYYEEEERQRGNFPDRFSGHQFPNYSSELNVNALLLGDSALYLCASRTGGRGDEQFFGPGTRLTVL.